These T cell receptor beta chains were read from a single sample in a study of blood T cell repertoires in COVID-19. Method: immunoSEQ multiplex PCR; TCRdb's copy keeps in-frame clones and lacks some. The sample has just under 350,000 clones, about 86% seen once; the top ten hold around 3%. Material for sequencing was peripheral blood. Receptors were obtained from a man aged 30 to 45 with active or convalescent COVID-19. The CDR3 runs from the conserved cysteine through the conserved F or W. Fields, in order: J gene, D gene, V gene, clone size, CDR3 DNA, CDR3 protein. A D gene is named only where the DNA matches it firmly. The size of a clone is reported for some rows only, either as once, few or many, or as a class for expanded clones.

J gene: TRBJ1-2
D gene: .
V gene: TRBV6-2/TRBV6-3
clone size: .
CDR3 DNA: TGTGCCAGCAGTTACTCTGGGCAGACTAACTATGGCTACACCTTC
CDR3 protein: CASSYSGQTNYGYTF

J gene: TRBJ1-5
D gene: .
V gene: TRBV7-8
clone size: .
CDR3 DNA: TGTGCCAGCAGCTTAGGTAGGAGGGGTAGCAATCAGCCCCAGCATTTT
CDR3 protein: CASSLGRRGSNQPQHF

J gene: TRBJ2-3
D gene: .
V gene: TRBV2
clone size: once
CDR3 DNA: TGTGCCAGCACCCTACTAGGGACAGATACGCAGTATTTT
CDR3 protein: CASTLLGTDTQYF

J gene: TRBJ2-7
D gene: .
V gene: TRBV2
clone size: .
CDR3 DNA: TGTGCCAGCAGTGAAGGGACTGGAGACTACGAGCAGTACTTC
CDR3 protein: CASSEGTGDYEQYF

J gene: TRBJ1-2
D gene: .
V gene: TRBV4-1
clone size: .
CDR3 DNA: TGCGCCAGCAGCCGGGCGGGGCCCAACTATGGCTACACCTTC
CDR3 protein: CASSRAGPNYGYTF

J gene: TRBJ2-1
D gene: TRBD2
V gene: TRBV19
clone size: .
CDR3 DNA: TGTGCCAGTAGTATAGCAGCGGGAGATTACAATGAGCAGTTCTTC
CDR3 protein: CASSIAAGDYNEQFF

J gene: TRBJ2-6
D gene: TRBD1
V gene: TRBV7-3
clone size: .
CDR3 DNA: TGTGCCAGCAGCGGAAGGGGACAGGGGGCCCGCGGCTCTGGGGCCAACGTCCTGACTTTC
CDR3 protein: CASSGRGQGARGSGANVLTF

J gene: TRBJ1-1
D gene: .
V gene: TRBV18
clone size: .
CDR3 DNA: TGTGCCAGCTCACCCCGGACAGCATTGAACACTGAAGCTTTCTTT
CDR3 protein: CASSPRTALNTEAFF

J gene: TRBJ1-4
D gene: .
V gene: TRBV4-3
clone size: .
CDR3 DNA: TGCGCCAGCAGCCAAGCGGTGGGCCCATCCGAAGAAAAACTGTTTTTT
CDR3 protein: CASSQAVGPSEEKLFF

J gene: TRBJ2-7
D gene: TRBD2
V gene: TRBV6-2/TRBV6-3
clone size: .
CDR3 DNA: TGTGCCAGCAGTTACAGCGGCAAGGGCGGGGGGTACGAGCAGTACTTC
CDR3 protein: CASSYSGKGGGYEQYF

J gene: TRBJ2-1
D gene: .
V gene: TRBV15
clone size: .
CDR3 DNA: TGTGCCACCAGCAGAGCCGGGAGCTACAATGAGCAGTTCTTC
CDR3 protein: CATSRAGSYNEQFF

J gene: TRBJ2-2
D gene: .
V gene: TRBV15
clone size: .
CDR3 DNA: TGTGCCACCAGCATGAGGTTTGGAACCGGGGAGCTGTTTTTT
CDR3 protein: CATSMRFGTGELFF

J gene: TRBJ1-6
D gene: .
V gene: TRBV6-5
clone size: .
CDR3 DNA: TGTGCCAGCAGGGGCGGGAGTCACTATAATTCACCCCTCCACTTT
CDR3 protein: CASRGGSHYNSPLHF

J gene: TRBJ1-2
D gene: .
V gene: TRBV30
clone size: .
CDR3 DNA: TGTGCCTGGAGTGATAGAATCTATGGCTACACCTTC
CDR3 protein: CAWSDRIYGYTF

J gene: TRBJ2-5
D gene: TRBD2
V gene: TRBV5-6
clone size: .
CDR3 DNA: TGTGCCAGCAGCTTGATCGGGCGGGGGGCCCTAGAGACCCAGTACTTC
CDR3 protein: CASSLIGRGALETQYF

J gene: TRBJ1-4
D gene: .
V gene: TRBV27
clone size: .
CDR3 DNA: TGTGCCAGCAGTCCCACTTCGAGGCCCACAGAAAAACTGTTTTTT
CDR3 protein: CASSPTSRPTEKLFF

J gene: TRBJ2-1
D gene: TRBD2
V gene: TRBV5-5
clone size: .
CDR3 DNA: TGTGCCAGTGACCTAAGAGCGGGATCTTCGAACAATGAGCAGTTCTTC
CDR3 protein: CASDLRAGSSNNEQFF

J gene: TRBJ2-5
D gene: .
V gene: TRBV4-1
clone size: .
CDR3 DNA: TGCGCCAGCAGCCAAGTTGGGCCAGGGTCCCAAGAGACCCAGTACTTC
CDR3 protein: CASSQVGPGSQETQYF

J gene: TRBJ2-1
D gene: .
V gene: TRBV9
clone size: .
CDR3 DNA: TGTGCCAGCAGCGTAGCGTTTGATGAGCAGTTCTTC
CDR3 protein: CASSVAFDEQFF

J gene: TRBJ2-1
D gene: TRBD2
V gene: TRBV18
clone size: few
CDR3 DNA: TGTGCCAGCTCCCCAACTAGCGGGGTTTACAATGAGCAGTTCTTC
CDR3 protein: CASSPTSGVYNEQFF

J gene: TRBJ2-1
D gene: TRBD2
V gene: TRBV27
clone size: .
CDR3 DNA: TGTGCCAGCAGTTTATCGTGGCGGGAGATCCGCAATGAGCAGTTCTTC
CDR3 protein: CASSLSWREIRNEQFF

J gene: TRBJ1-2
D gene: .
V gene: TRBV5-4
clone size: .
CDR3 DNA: TGTGCCAGCCACGGGCAAGGGGTCTCCTATGGCTACACCTTC
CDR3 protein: CASHGQGVSYGYTF

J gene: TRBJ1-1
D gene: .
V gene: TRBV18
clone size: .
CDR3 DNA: TGTGCCAGCTCACCACCGGGGCGCTTGAGCACTGAAGCTTTCTTT
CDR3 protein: CASSPPGRLSTEAFF

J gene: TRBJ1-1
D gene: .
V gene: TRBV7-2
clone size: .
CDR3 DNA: TGTGCCAGCAGCCCCTCGCCAGGACAAAGGTACGCTGAAGCTTTCTTT
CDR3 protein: CASSPSPGQRYAEAFF